The 26 T cell receptor beta chains in this list originate from one sample, sequenced in a study of cytomegalovirus exposure and HLA in healthy donors. Primers for the PCR totalled 60 Vbeta and 13 Jbeta. Assay used: immunoSEQ multiplex PCR; TCRdb lists only in-frame clones, some missing. In all, the sample yields tens of thousands of clones. The sequencing input was PBMCs. The receptors originated from a man younger than 35 in good health and CMV-seropositive.

The rearrangement joins TRBV5-1 to TRBJ1-2, with D possibly TRBD1 on 6 matching bases. CDR3 length: 16 residues. Trimming stripped 0 bases from V and 0 bases from J, with 12 bases between. The germline CDR1 and CDR2 sequences are SGHRS and YFSETQ. The CDR3 here is CASSLVAGGTNYGYTF. The CDR3 DNA follows: TGCGCCAGCAGCTTGGTGGCGGGGGGCACTAACTATGGCTACACCTTC.

This chain joins TRBV14 and TRBJ2-7; possibly TRBD1 for D (5 bases). The germline V gene encodes CDR1 SGHDN and CDR2 FVKESK. This CDR3 comprises 14 residues. V lost 0 bases and J 2 bases, leaving 8 bases between the germline ends. DNA for the CDR3: TGTGCCAGCAGCCAAGAAAGGGGAACCTACGAGCAGTACTTC. The encoded protein is CASSQERGTYEQYF.

The chain is built from TRBV5-6 and TRBJ2-5, with 9 bases lining up with TRBD2. This CDR3 has 16 amino acids. V was pared by 4 bases and J by 7 bases, with 14 bases of the junction left unmatched. Germline V gives CDR1 SGHDT, CDR2 YYEEEE. The CDR3 spells CASSPYPSGTGSTQYF. In DNA, the CDR3 is TGTGCCAGCAGCCCCTACCCTAGCGGGACGGGGTCGACCCAGTACTTC.

The gene calls are TRBV20-1 and TRBJ1-2; D unresolved. Per the germline V gene, CDR1 is DFQATT and CDR2 is SNEGSKA (reference sequence). The CDR3 runs 9 residues. The CDR3 here is CSARRGYTF. In DNA form, the CDR3 reads TGCAGCGCAAGACGTGGCTACACCTTC.

This chain joins TRBV10-2 and TRBJ2-5; no clear D gene. V was pared by 3 bases and J by 4 bases, with 12 bases between. Germline V gives CDR1 WSHSY, CDR2 SAAADI. There are 14 residues in the CDR3. The CDR3 loop is CASSDAQAGETQYF. Written as DNA, the CDR3 is TGCGCCAGCAGTGATGCGCAGGCCGGAGAGACCCAGTACTTC.

About this clone: The junction differs from germline at one of its ends, possibly a read error. This chain connects TRBV5-5 to TRBJ2-5; TRBD2 matches at 13 bases. The CDR3 has 16 amino acids. Germline CDR1 and CDR2: SGHKS and YYEKEE (reference sequence). The CDR3: CASRERLAGGYENQYF. In DNA, the CDR3 is TGTGCCAGCAGGGAACGACTAGCGGGAGGTTATGAGAACCAGTACTTC.

As regards this clone: The junction departs from germline at one end; a sequencing error may be responsible. The chain combines TRBV29-1 with TRBJ1-1; D is undetermined. This CDR3 has 12 amino acids. Germline V CDR1 and CDR2: SQVTM, ANQGSEA. The CDR3: CSVCEENPEAFF. The CDR3 DNA follows: TGCAGCGTTTGCGAGGAGAACCCTGAAGCTTTCTTT.

CDR3 amino acids: CASSLPRAGYGYTF. CDR3 coding DNA: TGTGCCAGCAGTCTCCCGAGGGCCGGCTATGGCTACACCTTC. The gene calls are TRBV28 and TRBJ1-2; the D is unclear. Germline CDR1 MDHEN, CDR2 SYDVKM. Trimming took off 5 bases at V and 4 bases at J, with 14 bases between the two ends. This CDR3 comprises 14 residues.

This chain links TRBV18 with TRBJ2-3; 7 nucleotides match TRBD2. Germline lookup yields CDR1 KGHSH and CDR2 LQKENI. The CDR3 spans 15 residues. V lost 9 bases to trimming and J lost 2 bases; unmatched junction nucleotides: 11. Here the CDR3 reads CASLWRGLSTDTQYF. The DNA of the CDR3 is TGTGCCAGTCTTTGGCGGGGGTTATCCACAGATACGCAGTATTTT.

On this clone itself: This sample includes further DNA sequences coding for the same CDR3. The chain is built from TRBV2 and TRBJ2-5; TRBD2 might be the D (6 bases). This CDR3 comprises 12 residues. V lost 3 bases, J lost 4 bases, and 6 bases lay in between. Germline CDR1 reads SNHLY; CDR2 reads FYNNEI. For the CDR3, the DNA is TGTGCCAGCAGTGAGGGGGGAGAGACCCAGTACTTC. Translating it yields CASSEGGETQYF.

J is TRBJ2-2 and V is TRBV28, with D perhaps matching TRBD2 (5 bases). V gave up 7 bases and J gave up 6 bases, with 12 bases separating them. From germline, CDR1 is MDHEN and CDR2 SYDVKM. This CDR3 comprises 13 residues. The CDR3 bases are TGTGCCAGCACCTTCGGGGTTGCCGGGGAGCTGTTTTTT. Protein: CASTFGVAGELFF.

The gene calls are TRBV10-1 and TRBJ2-1; 11 nucleotides match TRBD2. Losses at the gene ends were 1 base for V and 7 bases for J; bases not matched to a gene: 9. Germline CDR1 is WNHNN and CDR2 is SYGVQD (reference sequence). The CDR3 has 17 residues. This CDR3 is CASSECSGRAGTNEQFF. The CDR3 DNA reads as TGCGCCAGCAGTGAGTGTAGCGGGAGGGCCGGGACTAATGAGCAGTTCTTC.

This chain connects TRBV30 to TRBJ2-7; 8 nucleotides line up with TRBD1. The length of the CDR3 is 13 residues. The V segment lost 8 bases and the J segment 4 bases; nucleotides outside the gene matches: 10. CDR1 and CDR2 from the germline V gene are GTSNPN and SVGIG (reference sequence). CDR3 nucleotide sequence: TGTGCCAGTCGGGACAGGACAGTATACGAGCAGTACTTC. This codes for CASRDRTVYEQYF.

The chain couples TRBV19 to TRBJ1-1, with a possible D match to TRBD1 (5 bases). Germline CDR1 and CDR2: LNHDA and SQIVND (reference sequence). Trimming cost V 6 bases and J 6 bases, with 8 bases left between them. This CDR3 has 11 residues. The CDR3 DNA follows: TGTGCCAGTAGCCAGGGATCTGAAGCTTTCTTT. This translates into CASSQGSEAFF.

This rearrangement joins TRBV6-1 to TRBJ1-3; 7 bases fit TRBD1. CDR1 is MNHNS, CDR2 SASEGT, per germline. The V gene end was trimmed by 3 bases and the J gene end by 2 bases; junction bases not matched to a gene: 7. This CDR3 has 16 amino acids. The CDR3 here is CASSDPSGGTGNTIYF. DNA of the CDR3: TGTGCCAGCAGTGATCCGTCAGGGGGAACTGGAAACACCATATATTTT.

The chain combines TRBV19 with TRBJ1-1; TRBD1 matches at 8 bases. CDR1 LNHDA and CDR2 SQIVND come from the germline V gene (reference sequence). The CDR3 length is 14 residues. With 1 base clipped from V and 5 bases from J, the junction kept 3 bases outside the gene matches. The CDR3 sequence is CASSIGQGRTEAFF. The DNA for the CDR3 is TGTGCCAGTAGTATAGGACAGGGGAGAACTGAAGCTTTCTTT. Drawing the rest from reference TRBV19 and TRBJ1-1, the complete variable domain is DGGITQSPKYLFRKEGQNVTLSCEQNLNHDAMYWYRQDPGQGLRLIYYSQIVNDFQKGDIAEGYSVSREKKESFPLTVTSAQKNPTAFYLCASSIGQGRTEAFFGQGTRLTVV.

The chain recombines TRBV28 with TRBJ2-5; D is perhaps TRBD2 (6 bases). V was shortened by 5 bases and J by 5 bases, with 27 bases between the two germline ends. CDR1 MDHEN and CDR2 SYDVKM come from the germline V gene. This CDR3 has 18 residues. This chain's CDR3 is CASSPTLGGGSPRETQYF. CDR3 bases: TGTGCCAGCAGTCCTACACTGGGGGGAGGATCACCAAGGGAGACCCAGTACTTC.

This chain uses TRBV10-3 with TRBJ1-5; the D gene is possibly TRBD1 (5 bases). V shed 10 bases and J shed 1 base, with 11 bases lying between them. The CDR3 sequence is 13 residues long. Germline V gene sequence: CDR1 ENHRY, CDR2 SYGVKD. CDR3: CATGEGSNQPQHF. CDR3 DNA: TGTGCCACGGGGGAGGGGAGCAATCAGCCCCAGCATTTT.

The chain carries TRBV4-1 and TRBJ1-5; TRBD1 aligns across 9 bases. CDR1 is MGHRA, CDR2 YSYEKL, per germline. The CDR3 runs to 18 residues. J was trimmed by 0 bases and V by 3 bases; bases with no gene match: 9. The CDR3 reads CASSQPTGGAHSNQPQHF. The CDR3 nucleotides read TGCGCCAGCAGCCAGCCGACAGGGGGTGCCCATAGCAATCAGCCCCAGCATTTT.

The genes are TRBV29-1 and TRBJ2-3; a possible D gene is TRBD2 (6 bases). V was trimmed by 0 bases and J by 3 bases, leaving 7 bases between them. Per the germline V gene, CDR1 is SQVTM and CDR2 is ANQGSEA. The CDR3 covers 13 residues. CDR3 nucleotide sequence: TGCAGCGTTGAAGAGGGGGGAACAGATACGCAGTATTTT. It codes for CSVEEGGTDTQYF.

V is TRBV28 and J is TRBJ2-7; 7 bases line up with TRBD1. Germline trimming cut 10 bases from V and 3 bases from J; bases unmatched to any gene: 6. The CDR3 is 12 amino acids. CDR1 and CDR2 (germline): MDHEN, SYDVKM. CDR3 sequence: CATNRGIYEQYF. The CDR3 region has the DNA TGTGCCACCAACAGGGGAATCTACGAGCAGTACTTC.

The chain has TRBV28 and TRBJ1-1; 7 positions match TRBD1. From germline, CDR1 is MDHEN and CDR2 SYDVKM. The CDR3 totals 13 residues. V lost 6 bases, J lost 10 bases, and 11 bases stayed unmatched. CDR3 residues: CASSQIDRDRAFF. CDR3 sequence (DNA): TGTGCCAGCAGCCAAATCGACAGGGACCGAGCTTTCTTT.

V and J are TRBV11-2 and TRBJ2-5, with TRBD2 matching 7 bases. V trimming: 0 bases; J trimming: 5 bases; junction bases outside the gene matches: 6. This CDR3 has 15 amino acids. Germline CDR1 and CDR2: SGHAT and FQNNGV. This CDR3 reads CASSLDMGAGETQYF. The CDR3 region has the DNA TGTGCCAGCAGCTTAGATATGGGAGCGGGGGAGACCCAGTACTTC.

The chain combines TRBV15 with TRBJ1-4; the D is unclear. CDR1 is LNHNV and CDR2 is YYDKDF in the germline V gene (reference sequence). The CDR3 covers 15 residues. The germline V and J ends were trimmed by 0 bases and 5 bases, with 10 bases remaining between them. The CDR3 nucleotides read TGTGCCACCAGCAGAGATTGGGAGGGAAATGAAAAACTGTTTTTT. Its protein product is CATSRDWEGNEKLFF. Supplemented by reference TRBV15 and TRBJ1-4, the full variable domain reads DAMVIQNPRYQVTQFGKPVTLSCSQTLNHNVMYWYQQKSSQAPKLLFHYYDKDFNNEADTPDNFQSRRPNTSFCFLDIRSPGLGDTAMYLCATSRDWEGNEKLFFGSGTQLSVL.

This sequence joins TRBV7-8 and TRBJ2-7; possible D gene TRBD1, 6 bases. The CDR3 consists of 20 residues. V was trimmed by 1 base and J by 0 bases, leaving 25 bases between them. Germline V lookup: CDR1 SGHVS, CDR2 FQNEAQ. CDR3 sequence reads: CASSLELGTRIGTYSYEQYF. The DNA for the CDR3 is TGTGCCAGCAGCTTAGAACTTGGGACACGTATAGGGACCTACTCCTACGAGCAGTACTTC.

V gene TRBV14 combines with J gene TRBJ1-1, with no clear D. V was trimmed by 0 bases and J by 11 bases, leaving 7 bases between them. CDR3 size: 11 residues. Germline loops: CDR1 SGHDN, CDR2 FVKESK. For the CDR3, the DNA is TGTGCCAGCAGCCAAGAGAGGATTGCTTTCTTT. Protein sequence: CASSQERIAFF.